This T cell receptor (beta chain) came from a study of neurological immune-mediated disorders. Across the whole study: Multiple sclerosis patients numbered about 34, of whom about 31 were relapsing-remitting and 3 secondary progressive. Study-wide results and limits: No clinical or MRI feature was associated with the multiple sclerosis repertoire cluster.

This clonotype was counted between two and nine times. No antigen is known for it. Germline is not matched at one junction end, which may reflect a read error. 5'RACE with 10-nucleotide random UMIs generated the cDNA. Every sequencing run generated in excess of 160 million TCR-beta sequences. These sequences covered 15-18 subjects. Each CDR3 protein is one row after TCRdb ran MiXCR on the 5' RACE reads. The sample holds 50,000 to 80,000 distinct CDR3 sequences, 3.4% seen once. The CDR3 totals 17 residues. Looked up from germline, CDR1 is SGDLS and CDR2 is YYNGEE. The sample was PBMCs. The rearrangement joins TRBV9 to TRBJ1-6; D is ambiguous. This clonotype was sampled from a man aged 40-49 years with multiple sclerosis. The chain's CDR3 is CASSVDHDGTYNSTLNF. As DNA, the CDR3 is TGTGCCAGCAGCGTAGACCATGATGGAACCTATAATTCAACCCTCAACTTT.